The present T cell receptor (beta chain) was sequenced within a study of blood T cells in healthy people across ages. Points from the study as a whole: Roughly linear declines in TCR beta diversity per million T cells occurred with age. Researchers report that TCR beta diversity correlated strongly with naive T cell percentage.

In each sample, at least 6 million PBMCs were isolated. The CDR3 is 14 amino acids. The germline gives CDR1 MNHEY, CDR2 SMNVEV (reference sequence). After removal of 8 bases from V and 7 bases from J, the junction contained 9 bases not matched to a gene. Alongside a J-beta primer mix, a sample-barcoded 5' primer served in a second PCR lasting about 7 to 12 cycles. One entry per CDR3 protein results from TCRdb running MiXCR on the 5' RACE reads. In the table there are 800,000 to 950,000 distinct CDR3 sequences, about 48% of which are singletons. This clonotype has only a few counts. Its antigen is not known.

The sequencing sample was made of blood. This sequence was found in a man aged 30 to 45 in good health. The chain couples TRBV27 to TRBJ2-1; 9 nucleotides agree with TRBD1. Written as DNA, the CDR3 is TGTGCCAGCGAACCGGGACAGGGTTTAAATGAGCAGTTCTTC. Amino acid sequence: CASEPGQGLNEQFF.